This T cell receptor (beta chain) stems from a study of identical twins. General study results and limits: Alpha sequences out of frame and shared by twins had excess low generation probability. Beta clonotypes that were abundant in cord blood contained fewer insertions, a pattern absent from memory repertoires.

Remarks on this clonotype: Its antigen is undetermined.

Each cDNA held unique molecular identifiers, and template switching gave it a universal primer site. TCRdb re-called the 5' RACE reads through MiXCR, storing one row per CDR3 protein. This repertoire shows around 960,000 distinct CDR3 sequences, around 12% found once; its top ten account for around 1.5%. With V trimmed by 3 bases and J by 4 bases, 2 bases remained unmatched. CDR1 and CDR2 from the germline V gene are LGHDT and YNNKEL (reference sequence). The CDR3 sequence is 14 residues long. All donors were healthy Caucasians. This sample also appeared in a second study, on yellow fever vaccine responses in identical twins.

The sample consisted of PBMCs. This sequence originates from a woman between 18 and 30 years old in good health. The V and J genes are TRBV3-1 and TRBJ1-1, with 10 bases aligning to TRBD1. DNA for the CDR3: TGTGCCAGCAGCCACCGACAGGGGGCCACTGAAGCTTTCTTT. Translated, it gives CASSHRQGATEAFF.